Shown below are 22 T cell receptor beta chains from a single sample sequenced in a study of T cell responses to AZD1222 COVID-19 vaccine. TCRdb keeps only in-frame clones here, not all; method: immunoSEQ multiplex PCR. The table lists under 150,000 clones, around 93% of them singletons. The sample in question was peripheral blood, obtained on day 0 of AZD1222 vaccination. These receptors all come from an adult in good health.

The rearrangement uses TRBV4-1 and TRBJ2-3; TRBD1 aligns across 7 bases. CDR3 length: 18 residues. The germline V gene encodes CDR1 MGHRA and CDR2 YSYEKL. V lost 4 bases and J lost 2; bases outside the gene matches: 15. The CDR3 DNA follows: TGCGCCAGCAGCCGCGTCCCCCGGGACAGAAAAGACACAGATACGCAGTATTTT. Its protein is CASSRVPRDRKDTDTQYF.

This clone occurred once. V is TRBV7-3 and J is TRBJ2-3; TRBD1 is a possible D gene (5 bases). V gave up 5 bases and J gave up 6 bases, with 15 bases separating them. This CDR3 spans 14 amino acids. Germline V gene data show CDR1 as SGHTA and CDR2 as FQGTGA. The chain's CDR3 is CASSQSGLTDTQYF. The CDR3 DNA sequence: TGTGCCAGCAGCCAATCAGGGTTGACGGATACGCAGTATTTT.

As DNA, the CDR3 is TGTGCCAGCAGGGGACAGGACCCAGAAGGGGAGCAGTACTTC. It encodes CASRGQDPEGEQYF. The V call is TRBV6-6, the J call TRBJ2-7, with 8 bases aligning to TRBD1. V shed 6 bases and J 7 bases; nucleotides not matched to a gene: 11. Germline CDR1 is MNHNY and CDR2 is SVGAGI (reference sequence). The CDR3 is 14 amino acids.

V usage is TRBV3-1 (or the pseudogene TRBV3-2) and J usage is TRBJ2-4; the D is unclear. Between the trimmed V and J ends, which lost 0 bases and 0 bases, there was a span of 9 bases. The CDR3 covers 16 residues. CDR1 is LGHDT and CDR2 is YNNKEL in the germline V gene (reference sequence). In DNA form, the CDR3 reads TGTGCCAGCAGCCAAGAAGGTGGGCTAGCCAAAAACATTCAGTACTTC. It encodes CASSQEGGLAKNIQYF.

The rearrangement uses TRBV2 and TRBJ2-7; D unresolved. The CDR3 spans 15 residues. Trimming removed 2 bases from V and 7 bases from J, with 18 bases in between. Germline CDR1 reads SNHLY; CDR2 reads FYNNEI. Here the CDR3 reads CASSEWGTPNGEQYF. For the CDR3, the DNA is TGTGCCAGCAGTGAATGGGGTACTCCTAATGGGGAGCAGTACTTC.

The chain joins TRBV7-6 to TRBJ2-3; D is undetermined. Deletions cut 1 base from V and 4 bases from J, with 12 bases between. The CDR3 is made up of 15 amino acids. Germline-derived CDR1 and CDR2 are SGHVS and FNYEAQ. CDR3 amino acids: CASSLESRPADTQYF. Written as DNA, the CDR3 is TGTGCCAGCAGCTTAGAGAGCAGGCCGGCAGATACGCAGTATTTT.

This chain uses TRBV12-3 or TRBV12-4 with TRBJ1-5, with D unclear. Trimming took 2 bases from V and 10 from J, leaving 6 bases between them. The CDR3 is made up of 11 amino acids. CDR3 sequence reads: CASSLTGPQHF. DNA for the CDR3: TGTGCCAGCAGTTTAACGGGACCCCAGCATTTT.

The chain joins TRBV3-1 (or the pseudogene TRBV3-2) to TRBJ2-1; D uncertain. There are 14 residues in the CDR3. Germline V gives CDR1 LGHDT, CDR2 YNNKEL (reference sequence). The germline V and J ends were trimmed by 0 bases and 8 bases, with 11 bases remaining between them. The CDR3 coding sequence is TGTGCCAGCAGCCAAGACGGGCCTAAAGATGAGCAGTTCTTC. Translation: CASSQDGPKDEQFF.

The chain carries TRBV28 and TRBJ1-5; 9 bases are a match to TRBD1. J gave up 9 bases and V 6 bases, and 6 bases lay outside the gene matches. The CDR3 spans 13 residues. CDR1 and CDR2 from the germline V gene are MDHEN and SYDVKM. The CDR3 region is CASRRTGDGPQHF. CDR3 sequence (DNA): TGTGCCAGCAGACGGACAGGGGACGGGCCCCAGCATTTT.

This clone has only one observation. The rearrangement links TRBV19 to TRBJ1-1; no definite D call. The germline gives CDR1 LNHDA, CDR2 SQIVND (reference sequence). The V end was cut by 5 bases, the J end by 4 bases, with 14 bases between. CDR3 length: 14 residues. In DNA, the CDR3 is TGTGCCAGTAGTCCCCGAGCGGGTAGCACTGAAGCTTTCTTT. This sequence encodes CASSPRAGSTEAFF.

There are a few counts of this clone. The chain recombines TRBV18 with TRBJ2-5; D tentatively fits TRBD1 or TRBD2 (5 bases each). CDR1 KGHSH and CDR2 LQKENI come from the germline V gene. This CDR3 is built from 15 residues. V was shortened by 4 bases and J by 1 base, with 13 bases between the two germline ends. The CDR3 region has the DNA TGTGCCAGCTCACTCGGGGACGGTATCCAAGAGACCCAGTACTTC. Its translation is CASSLGDGIQETQYF.

The V and J genes are TRBV5-1 and TRBJ2-7; D is possibly TRBD1 (5 bases). Germline V gene lookup returns CDR1 SGHRS and CDR2 YFSETQ. The V and J ends lost 0 bases and 4 bases respectively, with 11 bases between them. This CDR3 contains 14 residues. The CDR3 sequence is CASSLDGRGYEQYF. The CDR3 nucleotides read TGCGCCAGCAGCTTGGACGGTAGGGGATACGAGCAGTACTTC.

This clone was found once. The chain carries TRBV6-2 or TRBV6-3 and TRBJ1-6; maybe TRBD1 (6 bases). Germline CDR1 reads MNHEY; CDR2 reads SVGEGT. CDR3 length: 15 residues. V was cut by 6 bases and J by 8 bases, with 17 bases left in between. Here the CDR3 DNA reads TGTGCCAGCAGCATTATGACAGGAAGGTATTCACCCCTCCACTTT. It encodes CASSIMTGRYSPLHF.

The sample holds one count of this clone. V gene TRBV24-1 combines with J gene TRBJ2-7, with 7 nucleotides matching TRBD1. This CDR3 comprises 17 residues. Germline V gene sequence: CDR1 KGHDR, CDR2 SFDVKD. V lost 2 bases and J lost 1; bases outside the gene matches: 10. Here the CDR3 reads CATSDWGGTVTSYEQYF. CDR3 nucleotide sequence: TGTGCCACCAGTGATTGGGGTGGGACAGTGACATCCTACGAGCAGTACTTC.

DNA of the CDR3: TGCAGCGTTGCGGGACTAGCGGGGCCAGATACGCAGTATTTT. Amino acids: CSVAGLAGPDTQYF. V usage is TRBV29-1 and J usage is TRBJ2-3; 13 nucleotides agree with TRBD2. Germline CDR1 and CDR2: SQVTM and ANQGSEA. The CDR3 has 14 residues. V was pared by 4 bases and J by 4 bases, with 2 bases of the junction left unmatched.

J is TRBJ2-7 and V is TRBV19; D is possibly TRBD1 (5 bases). Trimming left V 6 bases short and J 2 bases short, with 8 bases between. This CDR3 has 12 residues. From germline, CDR1 is LNHDA and CDR2 SQIVND (reference sequence). The CDR3 reads CASSDSPYEQYF. CDR3 in DNA: TGTGCCAGTAGCGACAGCCCCTACGAGCAGTACTTC.

The V gene is TRBV5-4, the J gene TRBJ2-7; 10 nucleotides line up with TRBD1. The CDR3 totals 15 residues. After removal of 1 base from V and 6 bases from J, the junction contained 7 bases not matched to a gene. Germline V gives CDR1 SGHNT, CDR2 YYREEE (reference sequence). This CDR3 reads CASSLIGTGVGEQYF. For the CDR3, the DNA is TGTGCCAGCAGCTTGATTGGGACAGGGGTCGGCGAGCAGTACTTC.

V gene TRBV7-2 combines with J gene TRBJ1-1, with D possibly TRBD1 on 5 matching bases. The CDR3 contains 16 residues. The V end was cut by 6 bases, the J end by 2 bases, with 19 bases between. CDR1 and CDR2 from the germline V gene are SGHTA and FQGNSA. Here the CDR3 reads CASRLTPGPLNTEAFF. In nucleotides, the CDR3 is TGTGCCAGCAGGTTGACCCCAGGGCCCTTAAACACTGAAGCTTTCTTT.

This rearrangement joins TRBV7-2 to TRBJ2-5; D is uncertain. The CDR3 extends over 15 amino acids. The germline gives CDR1 SGHTA, CDR2 FQGNSA. V was trimmed by 1 base and J by 5 bases, leaving 14 bases between them. Here the CDR3 DNA reads TGTGCCAGCAGCTTAGGGCAGGCCCAAAGGGAGACCCAGTACTTC. Translated, it gives CASSLGQAQRETQYF.

The chain couples TRBV21-1 to TRBJ1-3; TRBD1, the D gene given by the table, was not confirmed from the DNA. TRBV21-1 is noted as a pseudogene. The CDR3 contains 18 residues. CDR3 sequence (DNA): TGTGCCAGCAGCAGACTGGACAGACGAAGGTTAGCTGGAAACACCATATATTTT. It codes for CASSRLDRRRLAGNTIYF.

This clone appeared a few times. The CDR3 coding sequence is TGTGCCTGGCAGCCGAGCTCCTATAATTCACCCCTCCACTTT. Residues: CAWQPSSYNSPLHF. J is TRBJ1-6 and V is TRBV30; no definite D call. Deletions cut 5 bases from V and 0 bases from J, with 8 bases between. The CDR3 runs to 14 residues. Germline values: CDR1 GTSNPN, CDR2 SVGIG (reference sequence). The whole variable domain, filled in from reference TRBV30 and TRBJ1-6, reads SQTIHQWPATLVQPVGSPLSLECTVEGTSNPNLYWYRQAAGRGLQLLFYSVGIGQISSEVPQNLSASRPQDRQFILSSKKLLLSDSGFYLCAWQPSSYNSPLHFGNGTRLTVT.

CDR3 nucleotides: TGTGCCAGCAGCTTAGAGGGGGCCGGGTACAATGAGCAGTTCTTC. The encoded protein is CASSLEGAGYNEQFF. The V call is TRBV7-2, the J call TRBJ2-1; 7 positions match TRBD1. Germline CDR1 reads SGHTA; CDR2 reads FQGNSA. The CDR3 sequence is 15 residues long. The J segment lost 4 bases and the V segment lost 1 base, leaving 4 bases of the junction unmatched.